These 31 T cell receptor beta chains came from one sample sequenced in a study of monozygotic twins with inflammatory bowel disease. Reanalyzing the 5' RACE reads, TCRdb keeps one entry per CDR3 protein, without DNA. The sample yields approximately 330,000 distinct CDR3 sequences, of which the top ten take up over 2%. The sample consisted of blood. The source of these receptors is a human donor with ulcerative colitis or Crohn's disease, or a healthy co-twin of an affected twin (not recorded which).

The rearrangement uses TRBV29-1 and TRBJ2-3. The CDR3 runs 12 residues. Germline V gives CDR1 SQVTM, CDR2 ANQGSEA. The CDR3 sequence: CSVEASADTQYF.

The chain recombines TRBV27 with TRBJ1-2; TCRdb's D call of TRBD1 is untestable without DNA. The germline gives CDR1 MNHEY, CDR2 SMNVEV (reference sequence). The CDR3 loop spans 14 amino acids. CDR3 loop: CASSPRPGNYGYTF.

CDR3 amino acids: CASSLEVQNNYGYTF. The V gene is TRBV5-1, the J gene TRBJ1-2. The CDR3 contains 15 residues. Germline CDR1 SGHRS, CDR2 YFSETQ. The whole variable domain, filled in from reference TRBV5-1 and TRBJ1-2, reads KAGVTQTPRYLIKTRGQQVTLSCSPISGHRSVSWYQQTPGQGLQFLFEYFSETQRNKGNFPGRFSGRQFSNSRSEMNVSTLELGDSALYLCASSLEVQNNYGYTFGSGTRLTVV.

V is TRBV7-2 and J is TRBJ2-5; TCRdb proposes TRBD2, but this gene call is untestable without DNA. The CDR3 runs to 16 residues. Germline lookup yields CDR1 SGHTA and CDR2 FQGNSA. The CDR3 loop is CASSPGASGVKETQYF.

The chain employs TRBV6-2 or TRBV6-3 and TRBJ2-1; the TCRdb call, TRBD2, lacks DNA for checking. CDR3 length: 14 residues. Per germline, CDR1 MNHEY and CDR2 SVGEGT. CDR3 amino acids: CASSTSGGANEQFF.

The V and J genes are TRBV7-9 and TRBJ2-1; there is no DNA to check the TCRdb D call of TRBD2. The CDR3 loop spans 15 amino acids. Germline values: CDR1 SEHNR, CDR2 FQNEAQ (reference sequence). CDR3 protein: CASSLTSGPYNEQFF.

CDR3 region: CASSTDATNEKLFF. This sequence joins TRBV9 and TRBJ1-4. CDR3 length equals 14 residues. Germline loops: CDR1 SGDLS, CDR2 YYNGEE.

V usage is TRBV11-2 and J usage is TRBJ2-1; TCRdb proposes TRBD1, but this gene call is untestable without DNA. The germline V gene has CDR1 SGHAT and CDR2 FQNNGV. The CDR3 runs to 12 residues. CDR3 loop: CASSGRARGQFF.

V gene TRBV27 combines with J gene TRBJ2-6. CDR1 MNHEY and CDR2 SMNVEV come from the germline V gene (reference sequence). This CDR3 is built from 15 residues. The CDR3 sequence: CASREWVSGANVLTF. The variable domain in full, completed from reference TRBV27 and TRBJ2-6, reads EAQVTQNPRYLITVTGKKLTVTCSQNMNHEYMSWYRQDPGLGLRQIYYSMNVEVTDKGDVPEGYKVSRKEKRNFPLILESPSPNQTSLYFCASREWVSGANVLTFGAGSRLTVL.

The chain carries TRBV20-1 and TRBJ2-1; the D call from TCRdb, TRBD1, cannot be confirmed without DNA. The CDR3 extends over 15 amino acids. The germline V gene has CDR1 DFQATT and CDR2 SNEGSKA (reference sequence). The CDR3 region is CSAVQTGGRGNEQFF.

Here the CDR3 reads CASSYGQVLHF. The chain is built from TRBV6-5 and TRBJ1-6. This CDR3 is 11 amino acids long. Germline V gene lookup returns CDR1 MNHEY and CDR2 SVGAGI.

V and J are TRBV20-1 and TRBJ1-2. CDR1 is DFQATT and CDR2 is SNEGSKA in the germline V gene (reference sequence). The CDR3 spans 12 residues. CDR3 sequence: CSAREQRGGYTF.

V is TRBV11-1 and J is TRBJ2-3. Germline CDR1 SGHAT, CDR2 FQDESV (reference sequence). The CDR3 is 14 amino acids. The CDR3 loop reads CASKRGGGTDTQYF.

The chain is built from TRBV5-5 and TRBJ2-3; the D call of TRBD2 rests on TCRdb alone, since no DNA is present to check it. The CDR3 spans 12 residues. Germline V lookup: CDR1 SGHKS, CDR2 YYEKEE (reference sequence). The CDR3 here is CASSTSGGGQYF.

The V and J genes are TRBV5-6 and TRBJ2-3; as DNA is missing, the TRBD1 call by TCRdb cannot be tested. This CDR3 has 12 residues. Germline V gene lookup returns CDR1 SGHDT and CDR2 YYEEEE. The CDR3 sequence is CASTRARGTQYF.

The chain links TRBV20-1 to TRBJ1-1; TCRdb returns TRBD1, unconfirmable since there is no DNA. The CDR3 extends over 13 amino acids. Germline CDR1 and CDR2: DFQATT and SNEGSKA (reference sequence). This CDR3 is CSARRTGDTEAFF.

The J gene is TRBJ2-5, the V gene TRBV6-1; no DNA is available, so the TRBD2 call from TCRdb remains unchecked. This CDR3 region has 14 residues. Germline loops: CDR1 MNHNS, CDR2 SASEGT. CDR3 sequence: CALRYGEGQETQYF.

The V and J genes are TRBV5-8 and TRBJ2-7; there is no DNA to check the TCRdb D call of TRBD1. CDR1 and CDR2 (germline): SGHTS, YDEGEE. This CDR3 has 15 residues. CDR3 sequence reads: CASSRVGTGVYEQYF.

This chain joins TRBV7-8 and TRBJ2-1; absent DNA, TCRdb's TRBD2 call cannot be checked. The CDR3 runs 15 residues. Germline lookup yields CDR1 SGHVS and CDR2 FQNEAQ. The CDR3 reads CASSLSRLAVDEQFF.

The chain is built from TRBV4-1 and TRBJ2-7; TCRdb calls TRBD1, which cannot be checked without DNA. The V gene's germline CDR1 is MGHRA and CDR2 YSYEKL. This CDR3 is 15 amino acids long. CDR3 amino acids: CASSLSGTGSEEQYF.

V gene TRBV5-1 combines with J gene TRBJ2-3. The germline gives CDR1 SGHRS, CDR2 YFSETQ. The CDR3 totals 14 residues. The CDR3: CASSFFRHTDTQYF.

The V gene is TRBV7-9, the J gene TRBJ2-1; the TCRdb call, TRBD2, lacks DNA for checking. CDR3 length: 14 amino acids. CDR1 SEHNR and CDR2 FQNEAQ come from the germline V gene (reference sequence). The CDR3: CASSLEESGDEQFF.

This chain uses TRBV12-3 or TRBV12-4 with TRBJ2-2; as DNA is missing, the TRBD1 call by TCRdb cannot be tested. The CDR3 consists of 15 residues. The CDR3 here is CASSFRQTNTGELFF.

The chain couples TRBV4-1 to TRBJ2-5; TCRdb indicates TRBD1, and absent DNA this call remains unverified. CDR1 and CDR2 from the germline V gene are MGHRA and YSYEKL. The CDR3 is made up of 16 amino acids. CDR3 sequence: CASSQDLTGGVETQYF.

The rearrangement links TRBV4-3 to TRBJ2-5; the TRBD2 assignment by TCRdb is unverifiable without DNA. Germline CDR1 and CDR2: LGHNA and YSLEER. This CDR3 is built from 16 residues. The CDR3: CASSQDGSGRGETQYF.

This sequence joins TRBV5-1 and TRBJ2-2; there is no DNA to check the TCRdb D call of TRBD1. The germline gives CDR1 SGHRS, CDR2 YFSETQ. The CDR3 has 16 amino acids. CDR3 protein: CASSPTGTGGIGELFF.

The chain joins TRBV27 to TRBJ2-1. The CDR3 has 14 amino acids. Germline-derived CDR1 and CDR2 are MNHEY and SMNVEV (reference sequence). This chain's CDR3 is CASSLAGHYNEQFF.

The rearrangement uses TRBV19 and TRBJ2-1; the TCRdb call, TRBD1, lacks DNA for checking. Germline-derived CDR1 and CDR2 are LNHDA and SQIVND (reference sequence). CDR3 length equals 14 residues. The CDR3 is CASSEPGARNEQFF.

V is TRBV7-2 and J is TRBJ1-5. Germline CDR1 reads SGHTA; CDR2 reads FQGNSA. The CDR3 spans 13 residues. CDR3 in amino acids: CASSSDAGQPQHF.

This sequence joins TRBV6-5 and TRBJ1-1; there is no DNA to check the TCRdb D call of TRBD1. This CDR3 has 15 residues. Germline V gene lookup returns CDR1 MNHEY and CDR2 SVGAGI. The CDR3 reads CASSYSSGMNTEAFF.

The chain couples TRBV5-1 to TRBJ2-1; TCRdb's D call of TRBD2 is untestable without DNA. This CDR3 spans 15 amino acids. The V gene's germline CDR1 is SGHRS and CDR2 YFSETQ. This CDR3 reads CASSLDLAGFNEQFF.